Shown below are 30 T cell receptor beta chains from a single sample sequenced in a study of T cell responses to AZD1222 COVID-19 vaccine. Repertoires were generated with immunoSEQ multiplex PCR, while TCRdb's copy carries only in-frame clones and drops some. The sample includes roughly 96,000 clones, about 88% of them seen just once. The sample was peripheral blood, taken on day 0 of AZD1222 vaccination. The receptors here all came from an adult in good health.

J is TRBJ1-1 and V is TRBV2; 7 positions agree with TRBD1. Germline assignment: CDR1 SNHLY and CDR2 FYNNEI. The junction had 6 bases not matched to a gene; V was cut back by 4 bases and J by 7 bases. There are 13 residues in the CDR3. The CDR3 sequence is CASSGQGMIEAFF. CDR3 DNA: TGTGCCAGCAGTGGACAGGGCATGATTGAAGCTTTCTTT.

This clone was seen only a few times. The chain uses TRBV29-1 and TRBJ2-1, with 9 bases aligning to TRBD2. J lost 8 bases, V lost 4 bases, and 6 bases had no gene match. CDR1 is SQVTM and CDR2 is ANQGSEA in the germline V gene. The CDR3 is 13 residues long. The CDR3 is CSVGLAERDEQFF. CDR3 in DNA: TGCAGCGTTGGACTAGCGGAGAGAGATGAGCAGTTCTTC.

The chain has TRBV7-3 and TRBJ2-1, with a tentative D call TRBD2 (7 bases). The V and J ends lost 2 bases and 2 bases respectively, with 10 bases between them. CDR1 SGHTA and CDR2 FQGTGA come from the germline V gene. The CDR3 has 15 amino acids. DNA of the CDR3: TGTGCCAGCAGCTTATTGGGGGGGCCCTACAATGAGCAGTTCTTC. As protein: CASSLLGGPYNEQFF.

The gene calls are TRBV19 and TRBJ2-1, with TRBD1 identical over 8 bases. CDR1 and CDR2 from the germline V gene are LNHDA and SQIVND (reference sequence). This CDR3 has 12 amino acids. Trimming took 2 bases from V and 14 from J; bases not matched to a gene: 5. The CDR3 DNA sequence: TGTGCCAGTAGTATACGTCAGGGACAGGAGTTCTTC. It encodes CASSIRQGQEFF.

This clone appeared once. The V call is TRBV19, the J call TRBJ2-6; D not resolved. The V and J ends lost 2 bases and 0 bases respectively, with 5 bases between them. Germline V gene sequence: CDR1 LNHDA, CDR2 SQIVND (reference sequence). This CDR3 has 15 residues. As DNA, the CDR3 is TGTGCCAGTAGTATATGGGTCTCTGGGGCCAACGTCCTGACTTTC. It yields the protein CASSIWVSGANVLTF.

Worth noting for this clone: The germline gene is not matched at one end of the junction; a read error may be the cause. This rearrangement joins TRBV7-7 to TRBJ2-3, with D perhaps matching TRBD1 (5 bases). CDR3 length equals 13 residues. The V gene's germline CDR1 is SSHAT and CDR2 FNYEAQ (reference sequence). The CDR3 loop reads CASSTTVTDTQYF. In DNA, the CDR3 is TGTGCTAGCAGCACGACAGTCACAGATACGCAGTATTTT.

In this sample, this clone turned up many times. CDR3 sequence (DNA): TGTGCCAGCATTGTATGGCAGTGGAGCAATCAGCCCCAGCATTTT. The encoded protein is CASIVWQWSNQPQHF. V gene TRBV6-5 combines with J gene TRBJ1-5; D gene unclear. CDR1 is MNHEY, CDR2 SVGAGI, per germline. The CDR3 sequence is 15 residues long. The ends were cut back, 7 bases at V and 1 base at J, with 14 bases in the middle.

The V gene is TRBV6-4, the J gene TRBJ2-2; a possible D gene is TRBD1 (5 bases). Trimming stripped 6 bases from V and 1 base from J, with 9 bases between. Germline V gives CDR1 MRHNA, CDR2 SNTAGT. The CDR3 runs 14 residues. The CDR3 region is CASSATGNTGELFF. CDR3 coding DNA: TGTGCCAGCAGCGCCACAGGGAACACCGGGGAGCTGTTTTTT.

This rearrangement joins TRBV7-2 to TRBJ1-5, with 11 bases aligning to TRBD1. Germline values: CDR1 SGHTA, CDR2 FQGNSA. This CDR3 has 16 amino acids. With 1 base clipped from V and 6 bases from J, the junction kept 5 bases outside the gene matches. In nucleotides, the CDR3 is TGTGCCAGCAGCTTAGGGACAGGGGGCGTTGGTCAGCCCCAGCATTTT. This translates into CASSLGTGGVGQPQHF.

The chain employs TRBV4-1 and TRBJ1-4; 9 bases fit TRBD1. The germline gives CDR1 MGHRA, CDR2 YSYEKL. V lost 6 bases to trimming and J lost 5 bases; unmatched junction nucleotides: 4. This CDR3 has 14 amino acids. The CDR3 region is CASRETGGNEKLFF. In DNA, the CDR3 is TGCGCCAGCAGAGAGACAGGGGGGAATGAAAAACTGTTTTTT.

The chain is built from TRBV6-5 and TRBJ1-6; unclear D gene. Trimming removed 0 bases at V and 7 bases at J, with 4 bases between. Per the germline V gene, CDR1 is MNHEY and CDR2 is SVGAGI. CDR3 length: 13 amino acids. This chain's CDR3 is CASSYSINSPLHF. The CDR3, as DNA: TGTGCCAGCAGTTACTCGATCAATTCACCCCTCCACTTT.

The gene calls are TRBV5-1 and TRBJ2-3; 9 positions match TRBD2. The CDR3 covers 17 residues. Losses at the gene ends were 2 bases for V and 2 bases for J; bases not matched to a gene: 9. CDR1 and CDR2 from the germline V gene are SGHRS and YFSETQ. The CDR3 loop reads CASSFFPASGVTDTQYF. CDR3 sequence (DNA): TGCGCCAGCAGCTTCTTTCCGGCTAGCGGGGTCACAGATACGCAGTATTTT.

The rearrangement uses TRBV6-6 and TRBJ1-4; the D gene is possibly TRBD1 (6 bases). The V and J ends lost 6 bases and 5 bases respectively, with 13 bases between them. Germline V gene data show CDR1 as MNHNY and CDR2 as SVGAGI (reference sequence). The CDR3 contains 14 residues. The CDR3 bases are TGTGCCAGCAGCCGGAGGCAGGGGAATGAAAAACTGTTTTTT. Translated: CASSRRQGNEKLFF.

This sequence joins TRBV18 and TRBJ1-5, with D perhaps TRBD1 (6 bases). CDR1 KGHSH and CDR2 LQKENI come from the germline V gene. The V end lost 3 bases, the J end lost 2 bases, and 11 bases lay between the germline ends. The length of the CDR3 is 15 residues. CDR3 sequence (DNA): TGTGCCAGCTCACCTAATTCAGGGGGCAATCAGCCCCAGCATTTT. Protein: CASSPNSGGNQPQHF.

The V gene is TRBV19, the J gene TRBJ2-3, with D possibly matching TRBD1 (6 bases). Germline assignment: CDR1 LNHDA and CDR2 SQIVND (reference sequence). The V gene lost 5 bases and the J gene lost 2 bases, with 11 bases spanning the gap. The CDR3 runs to 14 residues. The CDR3 DNA follows: TGTGCCAGTAGTGTTTGGACAGCCACAGATACGCAGTATTTT. Translating it yields CASSVWTATDTQYF.

DNA for the CDR3: TGTGCCAGCAGTTCCCGAGGAGGGGGCCAAGAGACCCAGTACTTC. Its protein product is CASSSRGGGQETQYF. The chain carries TRBV27 and TRBJ2-5; D is tentatively TRBD1 or TRBD2 (6 bases each). This CDR3 is built from 15 residues. V was shortened by 4 bases and J by 1 base, with 13 bases between the two germline ends. Germline V CDR1 and CDR2: MNHEY, SMNVEV (reference sequence).

V usage is TRBV7-2 and J usage is TRBJ2-5; 12 bases agree with TRBD2. CDR3 length: 17 amino acids. Germline CDR1 and CDR2: SGHTA and FQGNSA. V lost 4 bases to trimming and J lost 5 bases; unmatched junction nucleotides: 11. The CDR3 nucleotides are TGTGCCAGCAGCTCCCGACTAGCGGGGGCCATTACGGAGACCCAGTACTTC. Encoded protein: CASSSRLAGAITETQYF.

The chain is built from TRBV6-5 and TRBJ1-1, with D hard to call. V lost 5 bases to trimming and J lost 4 bases, with 17 bases between them. This CDR3 is 15 amino acids long. Germline V gene lookup returns CDR1 MNHEY and CDR2 SVGAGI. Here the CDR3 DNA reads TGTGCCAGCAGTCCTACAATTCATGGGAGCACTGAAGCTTTCTTT. Translating it yields CASSPTIHGSTEAFF.

CDR3 coding DNA: TGTGCCAGCAGCTTAACGTTTGGCACTGAAGCTTTCTTT. This encodes CASSLTFGTEAFF. The rearrangement joins TRBV7-3 to TRBJ1-1, with no clear D. Trimming shortened V by 0 bases and J by 4 bases, and 6 bases separated the two germline ends. The CDR3 contains 13 residues. CDR1 and CDR2 from the germline V gene are SGHTA and FQGTGA.

The chain is built from TRBV29-1 and TRBJ1-2, with TRBD1 identical over 10 bases. V dropped 6 bases and J dropped 4; count of bases not matched to a gene: 14. The length of the CDR3 is 16 residues. The germline CDR1 and CDR2 sequences are SQVTM and ANQGSEA. CDR3 nucleotides: TGCAGCGTCCGGGCCGGGACAGGGGTCGTAGGCTATGGCTACACCTTC. This sequence encodes CSVRAGTGVVGYGYTF.

V usage is TRBV9 and J usage is TRBJ2-6; D is unclear. The V gene lost 0 bases and the J gene lost 2 bases, with 0 bases spanning the gap. The CDR3 sequence is 13 residues long. Germline V gene data show CDR1 as SGDLS and CDR2 as YYNGEE. CDR3 amino acids: CASSVAGANVLTF. CDR3 sequence (DNA): TGTGCCAGCAGCGTAGCTGGGGCCAACGTCCTGACTTTC.

The sample holds many counts of this clone. The V gene is TRBV5-8, the J gene TRBJ1-2; the match to TRBD1 covers 11 bases. Germline CDR1 SGHTS, CDR2 YDEGEE. There are 14 residues in the CDR3. V gave up 0 bases and J gave up 11 bases; unmatched junction bases: 6. CDR3 amino acids: CASSLVLGQGDYTF. In nucleotides, the CDR3 is TGTGCCAGCAGCTTGGTGCTGGGACAGGGGGATTACACCTTC.

This chain connects TRBV18 to TRBJ1-1, with TRBD1 matching over 7 bases. Germline V gene sequence: CDR1 KGHSH, CDR2 LQKENI. The CDR3 is 15 residues long. V shed 1 base and J 4 bases; nucleotides not matched to a gene: 6. The CDR3 loop is CASSPQPTGTTEAFF. Here the CDR3 DNA reads TGTGCCAGCTCACCACAACCGACAGGGACCACTGAAGCTTTCTTT.

The chain employs TRBV12-3 or TRBV12-4 and TRBJ1-6, with D hard to call. Trimming took off 3 bases at V and 9 bases at J, with 3 bases between the two ends. This CDR3 spans 11 amino acids. In DNA form, the CDR3 reads TGTGCCAGCAGTTTCGGTTCACCCCTCCACTTT. Protein product: CASSFGSPLHF.

This chain connects TRBV3-1 (or the pseudogene TRBV3-2) to TRBJ1-5, with D unresolved. CDR3 length equals 15 residues. Per germline, CDR1 LGHDT and CDR2 YNNKEL (reference sequence). V dropped 0 bases and J dropped 3 bases, with 9 bases sitting between them. The CDR3 sequence is CASSQDLTSNQPQHF. The CDR3 DNA is TGTGCCAGCAGCCAAGATCTGACCTCCAATCAGCCCCAGCATTTT.

The rearrangement uses TRBV5-1 and TRBJ1-2, with D unclear. The V end was cut by 3 bases, the J end by 0 bases, with 12 bases between. CDR3 length: 15 residues. Germline lookup yields CDR1 SGHRS and CDR2 YFSETQ. CDR3 bases: TGCGCCAGCAGCTCCGAGGCCTCGGCTAACTATGGCTACACCTTC. This codes for CASSSEASANYGYTF.

V and J are TRBV11-2 and TRBJ1-6; maybe TRBD1 (6 bases). The germline gives CDR1 SGHAT, CDR2 FQNNGV. The CDR3 loop spans 17 amino acids. V was clipped by 1 base and J by 9 bases, with 19 bases between them. This CDR3 reads CASSLGGIQGVTSPLHF. The CDR3 coding sequence is TGTGCCAGCAGCTTAGGGGGGATACAGGGTGTTACTTCACCCCTCCACTTT. Filled out from reference TRBV11-2 and TRBJ1-6, the complete variable domain reads EAGVAQSPRYKIIEKRQSVAFWCNPISGHATLYWYQQILGQGPKLLIQFQNNGVVDDSQLPKDRFSAERLKGVDSTLKIQPAKLEDSAVYLCASSLGGIQGVTSPLHFGNGTRLTVT.

This clone qualifies as medium-sized. The chain carries TRBV15 and TRBJ2-2; the D is unclear. CDR3 length: 14 residues. The V end lost 1 base, the J end lost 1 base, and 4 bases lay between the germline ends. Germline CDR1 LNHNV, CDR2 YYDKDF (reference sequence). For the CDR3, the DNA is TGTGCCACCAGCAGAGGACGGAACACCGGGGAGCTGTTTTTT. Translating it yields CATSRGRNTGELFF.

V and J are TRBV6-2 or TRBV6-3 and TRBJ2-7; no clear D. The CDR3 length is 17 residues. Trimming shortened V by 0 bases and J by 2 bases, and 17 bases separated the two germline ends. Germline loops: CDR1 MNHEY, CDR2 SVGEGT. The CDR3 bases are TGTGCCAGCAGTTACTCTGGCAGAAAAGCTACCGCCTACGAGCAGTACTTC. This sequence encodes CASSYSGRKATAYEQYF.

This clone showed up just a few times. V is TRBV13 and J is TRBJ2-7; 12 nucleotides agree with TRBD2. CDR1 and CDR2 (germline): PRHDT, FYEKMQ (reference sequence). The CDR3 is made up of 15 amino acids. Losses at the gene ends were 5 bases for V and 2 bases for J; bases not matched to a gene: 4. The CDR3 DNA sequence: TGTGCCAGCAGCGCCAGACTAGCGGGGGCCTACGAGCAGTACTTC. Protein product: CASSARLAGAYEQYF.